The present TCR beta chain was sequenced within a study of CD8 T cells in ankylosing spondylitis. TCRdb re-called the 5' RACE reads with MiXCR, one entry per CDR3 protein. The repertoire holds about 320,000 distinct CDR3 sequences, with around 10% as singletons. V was pared by 8 bases and J by 6 bases, with 14 bases between. Germline V lookup: CDR1 SGHAT, CDR2 FQNNGV. The CDR3 sequence is 13 residues long. This clonotype was observed a handful of times. The sequenced material came from blood, either unsorted or a sorted T cell fraction (not recorded which). The V call is TRBV11-2, the J call TRBJ2-4; D gene unclear. This receptor was obtained from a female donor with ankylosing spondylitis or in good health (not recorded which). CDR3 DNA sequence: TGTGCCAGCGCCACGGATCATGGAAACATTCAGTACTTC. The encoded protein is CASATDHGNIQYF.